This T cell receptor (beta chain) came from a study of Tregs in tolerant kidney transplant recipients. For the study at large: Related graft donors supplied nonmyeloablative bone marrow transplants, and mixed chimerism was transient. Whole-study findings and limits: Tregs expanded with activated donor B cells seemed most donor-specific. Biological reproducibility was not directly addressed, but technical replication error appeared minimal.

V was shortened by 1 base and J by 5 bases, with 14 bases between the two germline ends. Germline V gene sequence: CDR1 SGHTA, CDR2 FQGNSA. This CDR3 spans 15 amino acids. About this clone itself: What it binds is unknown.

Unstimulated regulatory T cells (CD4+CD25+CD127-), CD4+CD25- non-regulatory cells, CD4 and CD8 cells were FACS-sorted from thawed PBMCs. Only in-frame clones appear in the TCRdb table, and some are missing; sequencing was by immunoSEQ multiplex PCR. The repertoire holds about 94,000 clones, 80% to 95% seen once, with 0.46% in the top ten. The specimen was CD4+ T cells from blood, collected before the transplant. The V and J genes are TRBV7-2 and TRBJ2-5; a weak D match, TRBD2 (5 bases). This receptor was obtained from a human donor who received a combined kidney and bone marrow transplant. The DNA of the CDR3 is TGTGCCAGCAGCTTAGTCCCTCGGGGTTTGGAGACCCAGTACTTC. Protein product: CASSLVPRGLETQYF.